This T cell receptor (beta chain) was captured in a study of tumor and adjacent non-tumor tissue in lung cancer. Findings and limits, study-wide: Top 100 clones took a larger repertoire share in normal lung.

This sample's RNA came from whole unsorted tissue. About this clonotype itself: Its target is unknown.

TCRbeta libraries were built with three rounds of nested PCR, modified from ARM-PCR. TCRdb reanalysed the multiplex PCR reads using MiXCR and keeps one entry per CDR3 protein. This sample yields approximately 76,000 distinct CDR3 sequences, of which 65% to 75% are seen a single time; about 12% belongs to the top ten. Germline lookup yields CDR1 DFQATT and CDR2 SNEGSKA (reference sequence). V was trimmed by 0 bases and J by 3 bases, leaving 12 bases between them. The CDR3 length is 15 residues. This rearrangement joins TRBV20-1 to TRBJ2-1, with D possibly TRBD2 on 7 matching bases. Input material: lung tumor tissue. The sequence came from a woman aged 65 to 85 with non-small cell lung cancer. The chain's CDR3 is CSARDGGGVYNEQFF. CDR3 nucleotides: TGCAGTGCTAGAGATGGAGGGGGGGTCTACAATGAGCAGTTCTTC.